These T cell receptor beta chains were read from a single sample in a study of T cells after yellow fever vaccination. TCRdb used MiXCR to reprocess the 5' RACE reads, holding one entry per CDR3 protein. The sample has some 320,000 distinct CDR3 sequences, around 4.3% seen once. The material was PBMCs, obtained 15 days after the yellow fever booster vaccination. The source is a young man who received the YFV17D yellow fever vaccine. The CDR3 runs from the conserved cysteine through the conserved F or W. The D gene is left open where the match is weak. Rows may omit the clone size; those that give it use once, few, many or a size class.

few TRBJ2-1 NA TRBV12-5 TGTGCTAGTGGTTTGGCCCTGGGGCAGTACAATGAGCAGTTCTTC CASGLALGQYNEQFF
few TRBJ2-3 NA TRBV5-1 TGCGCCAGCAGCTTGTCCCCGGGGATCCTAACAGATACGCAGTATTTT CASSLSPGILTDTQYF
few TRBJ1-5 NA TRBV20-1 TGCAGTGCTAGTCCTTCCCGCTGGAGCAATCAGCCCCAGCATTTT CSASPSRWSNQPQHF
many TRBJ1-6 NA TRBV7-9 TGTGCCAGCAGCTTATCCGGGGGTAATAATTCACCCCTCCACTTT CASSLSGGNNSPLHF
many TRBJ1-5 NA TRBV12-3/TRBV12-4 TGTGCCAGCACCCCAGGGGCTCTCCGGAGTCTGCCCCAGCATTTT CASTPGALRSLPQHF
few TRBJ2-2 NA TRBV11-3 TGTGCCAGCAGCCGATTTACAGGGTCGAACACCGGGGAGCTGTTTTTT CASSRFTGSNTGELFF
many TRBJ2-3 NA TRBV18 TGTGCCAGCTCACCACCATCCGCGGCTAGCACAGATACGCAGTATTTT CASSPPSAASTDTQYF
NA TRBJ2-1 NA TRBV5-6 TGTGCCAGCAGCTTGCCTAGCGCTTACAATGAGCAGTTCTTC CASSLPSAYNEQFF
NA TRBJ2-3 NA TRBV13 TGTGCCAGCGACCGCCGCGGGGCCAGTAGCACAGATACGCAGTATTTT CASDRRGASSTDTQYF
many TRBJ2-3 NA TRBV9 TGTGCCAGCAGCGTATCCCCTAGCGGCACAGATACGCAGTATTTT CASSVSPSGTDTQYF
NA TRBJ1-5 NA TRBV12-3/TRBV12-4 TGTGCCAGTCGGGGGCGGCATTTGCAGCCCCAGCATTTT CASRGRHLQPQHF
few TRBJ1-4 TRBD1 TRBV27 TGTGCCAGCAAGCCTCGGACAGGGGGAGTTTTTAGGGAAAAACTGTTTTTT CASKPRTGGVFREKLFF
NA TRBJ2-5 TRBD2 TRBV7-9 TGTGCCAGCAGCTACCTCGGGATAGCGGGGTACCAAGAGACCCAGTACTTC CASSYLGIAGYQETQYF
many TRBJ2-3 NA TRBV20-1 TGCAGTGCCCCACGAAGCACAGATACGCAGTATTTT CSAPRSTDTQYF
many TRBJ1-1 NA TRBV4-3 TGCGCCAGCAGTCTACGGGCAGGGTATGAAGCTTTCTTT CASSLRAGYEAFF
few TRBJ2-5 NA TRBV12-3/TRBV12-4 TGTGCCAGCCTTAGGGTCCGGGAGACCCAGTACTTC CASLRVRETQYF
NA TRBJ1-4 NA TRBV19 TGTGCCAGTAGCCGGCTAGGTTCCCATGGAGAAAAACTGTTTTTT CASSRLGSHGEKLFF
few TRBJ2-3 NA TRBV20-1 TGCAGTGCTCTTTTCGGGGTCACAGATACGCAGTATTTT CSALFGVTDTQYF
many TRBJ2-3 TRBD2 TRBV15 TGTGCCACCAGCAGAGATCGTCGGGGGGGCCCCACAGATACGCAGTATTTT CATSRDRRGGPTDTQYF
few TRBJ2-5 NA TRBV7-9 TGTGCCAGCGTGGACGTCCAAGAGACCCAGTACTTC CASVDVQETQYF
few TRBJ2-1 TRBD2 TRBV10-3 TGTGCCATCACCTCGACTAGCGGGGGCCAGTGGGGGAATGAGCAGTTCTTC CAITSTSGGQWGNEQFF
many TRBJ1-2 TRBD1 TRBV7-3 TGTGCCAGCAGTCGGGACAGTTCGTCTGGCTACACCTTC CASSRDSSSGYTF
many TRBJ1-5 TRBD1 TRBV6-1 TGTGCCAGCAGTCCAAAGAGGACAGGCCGAGATCAGCCCCAGCATTTT CASSPKRTGRDQPQHF
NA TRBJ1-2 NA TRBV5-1 TGCGCCAGCAGCTTGGGGACGGCAGCTAACTATGGCTACACCTTC CASSLGTAANYGYTF
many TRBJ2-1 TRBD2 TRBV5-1 TGCGCCAGCAGCCTTTCTAGCGGGGGGATTTATGAGCAGTTCTTC CASSLSSGGIYEQFF
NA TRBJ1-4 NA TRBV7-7 TGTGCTAGCAGCCCCACCCCGGGAGAAAAACTGTTTTTT CASSPTPGEKLFF
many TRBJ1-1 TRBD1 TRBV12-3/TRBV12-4 TGTGCCAGCAGACGGACAGGGGAAACTGAAGCTTTCTTT CASRRTGETEAFF
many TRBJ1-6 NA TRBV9 TGTGCCAGCAGCGTAGACCCCAAGGTTAATTCACCCCTCCACTTT CASSVDPKVNSPLHF
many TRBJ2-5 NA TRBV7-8 TGTGCCAGCAGCTTATTTTCCAGGGGTGATCGGACCCAGTACTTC CASSLFSRGDRTQYF